What follows are 27 T cell receptor beta chains derived from one specimen sequenced in a study of CD8+ T cells in alopecia areata. Sequencing templates came from extracted RNA that was reverse transcribed into cDNA. Generated by immunoSEQ multiplex PCR, the TCRdb table keeps only in-frame clones and is missing some. The table records around 140,000 clones, more than 40% of them present only once. The source material was CD8+ T cells sorted from blood, sampled at week 0. These receptors all stem from a human donor with alopecia areata.

The chain employs TRBV6-1 and TRBJ1-1; D not resolved. Deletions cut 4 bases from V and 4 bases from J, with 13 bases between. The germline V gene encodes CDR1 MNHNS and CDR2 SASEGT. The CDR3 sequence is 14 residues long. CDR3 sequence reads: CASSAVEEGTEAFF. The CDR3, as DNA: TGTGCCAGCAGTGCGGTCGAGGAGGGCACTGAAGCTTTCTTT.

This clone occurred a few times. The rearrangement joins TRBV30 to TRBJ2-2; TRBD2 agrees at 8 bases. CDR1 GTSNPN and CDR2 SVGIG come from the germline V gene (reference sequence). The CDR3 length is 14 residues. The trim removed 0 bases at V and 6 bases at J, leaving 3 bases unmatched. The CDR3 nucleotides read TGTGCCTGGAGTGTACTCGGGGGGGCCGGGGAGCTGTTTTTT. Protein: CAWSVLGGAGELFF.

The rearrangement joins TRBV30 to TRBJ2-7, with 8 nucleotides matching TRBD1. Trimming took 1 base from V and 10 from J; bases not matched to a gene: 3. This CDR3 has 11 residues. CDR1 GTSNPN and CDR2 SVGIG come from the germline V gene (reference sequence). The CDR3 DNA reads as TGTGCCTGGAGTGGACAGGGGAAACAGTACTTC. Protein product: CAWSGQGKQYF.

This chain joins TRBV27 and TRBJ2-3; D is unclear. V was pared by 3 bases and J by 6 bases, with 7 bases between. The germline gives CDR1 MNHEY, CDR2 SMNVEV (reference sequence). The CDR3 consists of 12 residues. CDR3 bases: TGTGCCAGCAGTTTTTCTGGGGATACGCAGTATTTT. It encodes CASSFSGDTQYF.

The V call is TRBV27, the J call TRBJ2-7, with D possibly TRBD2 on 5 matching bases. There are 12 residues in the CDR3. V was clipped by 4 bases and J by 4 bases, with 8 bases between them. Germline loops: CDR1 MNHEY, CDR2 SMNVEV (reference sequence). Here the CDR3 DNA reads TGTGCCAGCAGTTCCGAGGGTTACGAGCAGTACTTC. As protein: CASSSEGYEQYF.

The chain has TRBV6-5 and TRBJ2-2, with 7 bases aligning to TRBD1. The V gene end was trimmed by 7 bases and the J gene end by 7 bases; junction bases not matched to a gene: 9. The length of the CDR3 is 14 residues. Germline V gives CDR1 MNHEY, CDR2 SVGAGI. CDR3 nucleotide sequence: TGTGCCAGCAACCCGGCAGGGGGTAACGGGGAGCTGTTTTTT. It encodes CASNPAGGNGELFF.

This clone was seen more than once but under ten times. Other DNA variants within this sample encode the same CDR3. The chain combines TRBV29-1 with TRBJ2-7; D ambiguous. CDR3 length: 12 amino acids. The V and J ends lost 4 bases and 0 bases respectively, with 7 bases between them. In germline, CDR1 is SQVTM, CDR2 ANQGSEA. The CDR3 DNA reads TGCAGCGTTGTAGGGTCCTCCTACGAGCAGTACTTC. This codes for CSVVGSSYEQYF.

The J gene is TRBJ2-1, the V gene TRBV4-1; 7 nucleotides agree with TRBD1. This CDR3 has 13 amino acids. The V and J ends lost 3 bases and 8 bases, in that order; junction bases with no gene match: 4. CDR1 MGHRA and CDR2 YSYEKL come from the germline V gene. CDR3 nucleotide sequence: TGCGCCAGCAGCCAGAGACAGGGACATGAGCAGTTCTTC. Its protein is CASSQRQGHEQFF.

This clone was counted only a few times. This chain uses TRBV9 with TRBJ2-3, with D perhaps matching TRBD1 (6 bases). V was clipped by 3 bases and J by 1 base, with 12 bases between them. Germline V gives CDR1 SGDLS, CDR2 YYNGEE. This CDR3 contains 15 residues. The CDR3 bases are TGTGCCAGCAGCGGGTACAGGGCTCGCACAGATACGCAGTATTTT. Protein product: CASSGYRARTDTQYF.

V and J are TRBV19 and TRBJ1-5, with D unclear. Trimming took off 2 bases at V and 7 bases at J, with 6 bases between the two ends. This CDR3 region has 12 residues. Per germline, CDR1 LNHDA and CDR2 SQIVND (reference sequence). DNA for the CDR3: TGTGCCAGTAGTATAAATGGGCAGCCCCAGCATTTT. Residues: CASSINGQPQHF.

V gene TRBV6-5 combines with J gene TRBJ1-2; tentatively, D is TRBD1 (6 bases). The germline V gene has CDR1 MNHEY and CDR2 SVGAGI. Trimming pared 8 bases from V and 8 bases from J, leaving 15 bases between. The CDR3 runs 12 residues. CDR3 in DNA: TGTGCCAGCTCGACAGGTCCTTGGGGCTACACCTTC. This gives the protein CASSTGPWGYTF.

The chain is built from TRBV30 and TRBJ1-1; D is unclear. Germline CDR1 reads GTSNPN; CDR2 reads SVGIG (reference sequence). The CDR3 runs to 14 residues. Trimming cost V 2 bases and J 1 base, with 11 bases left between them. CDR3 nucleotide sequence: TGTGCCTGGAGTCTGGGTGTATGGAACACTGAAGCTTTCTTT. Its translation is CAWSLGVWNTEAFF.

This sequence joins TRBV23-1 and TRBJ2-5; TRBD2 might be the D (10 bases). TRBV23-1 is an ORF, and what it does is uncertain. This CDR3 comprises 18 residues. V lost 3 bases, J lost 5 bases, and 25 bases lay in between. The CDR3 DNA is TGCGCCAGCAGTCACGCCCGGGCAGCGGGGGGGACAGGGGAGACCCAGTACTTC. Translation gives CASSHARAAGGTGETQYF.

This sequence joins TRBV27 and TRBJ2-1, with a possible D match to TRBD2 (6 bases). From germline, CDR1 is MNHEY and CDR2 SMNVEV (reference sequence). Trimming shortened V by 8 bases and J by 1 base, and 15 bases separated the two germline ends. The CDR3 is 15 residues long. The CDR3 loop reads CASRILRGSYNEQFF. The CDR3 DNA reads TGTGCCAGCCGGATTCTACGGGGGTCCTACAATGAGCAGTTCTTC.

The V gene is TRBV9, the J gene TRBJ1-4; 7 positions agree with TRBD1. The J segment lost 10 bases and the V segment lost 0 bases, leaving 9 bases of the junction unmatched. The CDR3 runs to 15 residues. The germline CDR1 and CDR2 sequences are SGDLS and YYNGEE. The CDR3: CASSVDGQGVGKLFF. The CDR3 DNA reads TGTGCCAGCAGCGTAGATGGGCAGGGGGTCGGAAAACTGTTTTTT.

V is TRBV10-1 and J is TRBJ2-7; no firm D call. Between the trimmed V and J ends, which lost 4 bases and 0 bases, there was a span of 10 bases. This CDR3 spans 14 amino acids. Germline values: CDR1 WNHNN, CDR2 SYGVQD (reference sequence). The CDR3 DNA follows: TGCGCCAGCAGTGGCTCGATTGACTCCTACGAGCAGTACTTC. Translating gives CASSGSIDSYEQYF.

V is TRBV15 and J is TRBJ2-5; D is undetermined. The CDR3 has 14 amino acids. The germline gives CDR1 LNHNV, CDR2 YYDKDF (reference sequence). V gave up 0 bases and J gave up 2 bases, with 7 bases separating them. The CDR3: CATSRDALQETQYF. DNA for the CDR3: TGTGCCACCAGCAGAGATGCCTTACAAGAGACCCAGTACTTC.

J is TRBJ2-3 and V is TRBV5-1; 7 bases fit TRBD1. The CDR3 has 17 residues. CDR1 and CDR2 from the germline V gene are SGHRS and YFSETQ. V lost 0 bases, J lost 4 bases, and 11 bases stayed unmatched. The CDR3 nucleotides read TGCGCCAGCAGCTTGGAACTGGTTGGCCAGGGGGCAGATACGCAGTATTTT. It codes for CASSLELVGQGADTQYF.

This clone has just a few counts. V is TRBV7-9 and J is TRBJ1-4, with D unresolved. The V gene's germline CDR1 is SEHNR and CDR2 FQNEAQ (reference sequence). The CDR3 is made up of 13 amino acids. V was trimmed by 8 bases and J by 2 bases, leaving 9 bases between them. CDR3 protein: CASVSATNEKLFF. The CDR3 DNA follows: TGTGCCAGCGTCAGTGCCACTAATGAAAAACTGTTTTTT.

This clone was observed a handful of times. The V gene is TRBV7-9, the J gene TRBJ2-3; tentative D call: TRBD2 (5 bases). V was shortened by 5 bases and J by 2 bases, with 8 bases between the two germline ends. The CDR3 consists of 13 residues. From germline, CDR1 is SEHNR and CDR2 FQNEAQ (reference sequence). CDR3 in DNA: TGTGCCAGCAGCCCGGGGATCACAGATACGCAGTATTTT. Its translation is CASSPGITDTQYF.

The genes are TRBV6-4 and TRBJ2-1; 11 nucleotides align to TRBD2. Trimming cost V 4 bases and J 3 bases; bases outside gene matches: 11. The germline V gene encodes CDR1 MRHNA and CDR2 SNTAGT. The length of the CDR3 is 18 residues. CDR3 residues: CASSVDSGGAGSYNEQFF. DNA of the CDR3: TGTGCCAGCAGTGTGGATAGCGGGGGGGCCGGCAGCTACAATGAGCAGTTCTTC.

The chain employs TRBV29-1 and TRBJ1-2; D gene ambiguous. The germline gives CDR1 SQVTM, CDR2 ANQGSEA. The CDR3 loop spans 11 amino acids. V lost 4 bases, J lost 6 bases, and 9 bases lay in between. The CDR3 protein is CSVVEEDGYTF. In nucleotides, the CDR3 is TGCAGCGTTGTAGAAGAGGATGGCTACACCTTC.

The chain has TRBV2 and TRBJ1-1; the D gene is possibly TRBD1 (6 bases). Trimming pared 2 bases from V and 6 bases from J, leaving 13 bases between. The CDR3 runs to 14 residues. The germline CDR1 and CDR2 sequences are SNHLY and FYNNEI. For the CDR3, the DNA is TGTGCCAGCAGTGAAACAGGGTGGGGGTCTGAAGCTTTCTTT. It codes for CASSETGWGSEAFF.

The rearrangement joins TRBV5-6 to TRBJ1-6, with D maybe TRBD1 (6 bases). The CDR3 runs to 15 residues. V gave up 3 bases and J gave up 5 bases, with 12 bases separating them. The germline gives CDR1 SGHDT, CDR2 YYEEEE. The chain's CDR3 is CASSSQGWDNSPLHF. For the CDR3, the DNA is TGTGCCAGCAGCTCTCAGGGGTGGGATAATTCACCCCTCCACTTT.

The V call is TRBV15, the J call TRBJ2-1; 7 bases match TRBD2. V shed 4 bases, J shed 8 bases, and the junction held 5 bases outside the gene matches. The CDR3 runs 13 residues. Looked up from germline, CDR1 is LNHNV and CDR2 is YYDKDF (reference sequence). CDR3 DNA sequence: TGTGCCACCAGCACCCCCCGGGGGGATGAGCAGTTCTTC. The encoded protein is CATSTPRGDEQFF. Filled out from reference TRBV15 and TRBJ2-1, the complete variable domain reads DAMVIQNPRYQVTQFGKPVTLSCSQTLNHNVMYWYQQKSSQAPKLLFHYYDKDFNNEADTPDNFQSRRPNTSFCFLDIRSPGLGDTAMYLCATSTPRGDEQFFGPGTRLTVL.

The sample holds a few counts of this clone. The rearrangement links TRBV29-1 to TRBJ1-2; TRBD1 matches 7 bases. Germline V lookup: CDR1 SQVTM, CDR2 ANQGSEA. This CDR3 spans 13 amino acids. V lost 7 bases to trimming and J lost 3 bases; unmatched junction nucleotides: 8. The CDR3 sequence: CSAAGTEDYGYTF. As DNA, the CDR3 is TGCAGCGCCGCCGGGACAGAGGACTATGGCTACACCTTC.

The sample holds a few counts of this clone. This chain connects TRBV6-6 to TRBJ1-1; D is uncertain. V lost 2 bases and J lost 3, with 16 bases in between. The germline V gene encodes CDR1 MNHNY and CDR2 SVGAGI (reference sequence). This CDR3 contains 16 residues. CDR3 residues: CASSYPSHGGYTEAFF. The CDR3 region has the DNA TGTGCCAGCAGTTACCCCTCCCACGGCGGGTACACTGAAGCTTTCTTT.